This TCR beta chain was sequenced for a study of OX40 agonist ivuxolimab in advanced cancers. The wider study: Patients were roughly 87% male with ages roughly 20 to 90, mean about 60. The eligibility criteria allowed prior anti-PD-1, anti-PD-L1 or anti-CTLA-4 therapy, and roughly 39% had some.

Per the germline V gene, CDR1 is MNHEY and CDR2 is SVGAGI. The V gene lost 0 bases and the J gene lost 4 bases, with 7 bases spanning the gap. The CDR3 runs 13 residues. TCRdb keeps only in-frame clones here, not all; method: immunoSEQ multiplex PCR. The sample carries about 15,000 clones, roughly 77% recorded once. Here the sequenced sample was CD4+ or CD8+ T cells sorted from blood, taken in a trial of the OX40 agonist ivuxolimab. The source of this sequence is an adult with an advanced solid tumor such as melanoma, head and neck, liver or kidney cancer. The V and J genes are TRBV6-5 and TRBJ2-7; D might be TRBD1 (6 bases). This CDR3 is CASSYSTGYEQYF. The CDR3 DNA follows: TGTGCCAGCAGTTACTCGACAGGTTACGAGCAGTACTTC.